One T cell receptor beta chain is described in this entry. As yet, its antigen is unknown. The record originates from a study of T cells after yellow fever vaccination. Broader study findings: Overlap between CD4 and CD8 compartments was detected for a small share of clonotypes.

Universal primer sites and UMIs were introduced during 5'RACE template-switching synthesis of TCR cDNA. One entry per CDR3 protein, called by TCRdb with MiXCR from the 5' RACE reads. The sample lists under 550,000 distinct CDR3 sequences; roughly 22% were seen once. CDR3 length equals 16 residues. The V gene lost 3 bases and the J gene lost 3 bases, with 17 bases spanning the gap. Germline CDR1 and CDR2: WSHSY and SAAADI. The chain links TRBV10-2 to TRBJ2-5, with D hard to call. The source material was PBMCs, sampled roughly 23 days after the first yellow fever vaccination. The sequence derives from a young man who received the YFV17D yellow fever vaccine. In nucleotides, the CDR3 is TGCGCCAGCAGTGATGGCGGTAGGGCCGGCAAAGAGACCCAGTACTTC. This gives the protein CASSDGGRAGKETQYF.